The 19 T cell receptor beta chains presented below share a single source sample, sequenced in a study of shared clonotypes between healthy human individuals. Measured with immunoSEQ multiplex PCR; TCRdb has only the in-frame clones, and not every one. In the table there are about 820,000 clones, over 90% of which are singletons. Naive CD8 cells comprised CD45RO-negative, CCR7-positively selected cells, excluding terminally differentiated effector memory CD45RA+ cells. The specimen sequenced was naive CD8+ T cells sorted from blood. These receptors all stem from a man aged 25 to 45 in good health.

The chain employs TRBV28 and TRBJ1-5, with no clear D. The germline gives CDR1 MDHEN, CDR2 SYDVKM. The CDR3 length is 13 residues. V was shortened by 5 bases and J by 5 bases, with 10 bases between the two germline ends. In nucleotides, the CDR3 is TGTGCCAGCAGTCTCAGTATCCATCAGCCCCAGCATTTT. Its protein is CASSLSIHQPQHF.

The CDR3 DNA sequence: TGTGCCACCAGCAGGACTAGCCTGAACACCGGGGAGCTGTTTTTT. Its translation is CATSRTSLNTGELFF. J is TRBJ2-2 and V is TRBV15, with 7 positions matching TRBD2. The V gene's germline CDR1 is LNHNV and CDR2 YYDKDF (reference sequence). J gave up 1 base and V 3 bases, and 2 bases lay outside the gene matches. The CDR3 covers 15 residues. Looking up the rest from reference TRBV15 and TRBJ2-2 gives the full variable domain: DAMVIQNPRYQVTQFGKPVTLSCSQTLNHNVMYWYQQKSSQAPKLLFHYYDKDFNNEADTPDNFQSRRPNTSFCFLDIRSPGLGDTAMYLCATSRTSLNTGELFFGEGSRLTVL.

The genes are TRBV6-1 and TRBJ2-7; D unresolved. Per germline, CDR1 MNHNS and CDR2 SASEGT. This CDR3 contains 12 residues. With 1 base removed from V and 11 bases from J, the gap between germline ends came to 12 bases. The CDR3 reads CASSEVWEEEYF. The CDR3 coding sequence is TGTGCCAGCAGTGAAGTCTGGGAAGAGGAGTACTTC.

The rearrangement joins TRBV27 to TRBJ2-3; D unclear. Germline values: CDR1 MNHEY, CDR2 SMNVEV (reference sequence). V lost 5 bases to trimming and J lost 2 bases, with 14 bases between them. CDR3 length: 15 residues. The CDR3 DNA is TGTGCCAGCAGTAGGGTGGGATTATCCACAGATACGCAGTATTTT. Translated: CASSRVGLSTDTQYF.

The chain combines TRBV9 with TRBJ2-1; 7 positions agree with TRBD2. Germline trimming cut 5 bases from V and 6 bases from J; bases unmatched to any gene: 8. The CDR3 sequence is 14 residues long. Germline assignment: CDR1 SGDLS and CDR2 YYNGEE. The CDR3 loop reads CASSTGTNLNEQFF. CDR3 DNA sequence: TGTGCCAGCAGTACCGGGACTAATCTCAATGAGCAGTTCTTC.

Note on this clone: A junction end diverges from the germline sequence, so it may reflect a read error. The chain employs TRBV9 and TRBJ2-1; tentatively, D is TRBD2 (6 bases). The CDR3 covers 15 residues. The germline V gene encodes CDR1 SGDLS and CDR2 YYNGEE. The CDR3 sequence: CASSVVADPYSEQFF. In DNA form, the CDR3 reads TGTGCCAGCAGCGTAGTAGCGGACCCTTACAGTGAGCAGTTCTTC.

This chain joins TRBV30 and TRBJ2-1; tentatively, D is TRBD1 or TRBD2 (5 bases each). CDR3 length: 15 residues. V gave up 3 bases and J gave up 2 bases, with 14 bases separating them. The germline CDR1 and CDR2 sequences are GTSNPN and SVGIG (reference sequence). The CDR3 reads CAWSPPGRAYNEQFF. In nucleotides, the CDR3 is TGTGCCTGGAGCCCCCCGGGGCGAGCCTACAATGAGCAGTTCTTC.

V usage is TRBV30 and J usage is TRBJ2-7; 7 positions agree with TRBD1. The CDR3 contains 14 residues. With 2 bases clipped from V and 2 bases from J, the junction kept 6 bases outside the gene matches. Germline V gene lookup returns CDR1 GTSNPN and CDR2 SVGIG (reference sequence). The chain's CDR3 is CAWSTYRGPYEQYF. DNA of the CDR3: TGTGCCTGGAGTACCTACAGGGGTCCCTACGAGCAGTACTTC. Drawing the rest from reference TRBV30 and TRBJ2-7, the complete variable domain is SQTIHQWPATLVQPVGSPLSLECTVEGTSNPNLYWYRQAAGRGLQLLFYSVGIGQISSEVPQNLSASRPQDRQFILSSKKLLLSDSGFYLCAWSTYRGPYEQYFGPGTRLTVT.

The V gene is TRBV28, the J gene TRBJ2-7; possible D gene TRBD2, 5 bases. The CDR3 has 13 amino acids. Germline values: CDR1 MDHEN, CDR2 SYDVKM. Trimming cost V 6 bases and J 2 bases, with 11 bases left between them. The CDR3 DNA follows: TGTGCCAGCAGGAGGGAGCACCCCTACGAGCAGTACTTC. This translates into CASRREHPYEQYF.

The J gene is TRBJ1-3, the V gene TRBV6-6, with 7 bases identical to TRBD1. Germline CDR1 is MNHNY and CDR2 is SVGAGI (reference sequence). J lost 0 bases, V lost 7 bases, and 6 bases had no gene match. This CDR3 region has 15 residues. The CDR3 nucleotides read TGTGCCAGCACCCCAGGGGGTAGCTCTGGAAACACCATATATTTT. Encoded protein: CASTPGGSSGNTIYF.

The rearrangement joins TRBV4-1 to TRBJ2-7, with 8 bases aligning to TRBD2. The germline gives CDR1 MGHRA, CDR2 YSYEKL. Trimming removed 1 base from V and 3 bases from J; junction bases left unmatched: 5. The CDR3 has 15 amino acids. CDR3 loop: CASSQVSGSIYEQYF. In DNA form, the CDR3 reads TGCGCCAGCAGCCAAGTCAGCGGGAGTATCTACGAGCAGTACTTC.

This clone was counted only a few times. The chain employs TRBV9 and TRBJ1-5, with D possibly matching TRBD1 (5 bases). The germline V gene has CDR1 SGDLS and CDR2 YYNGEE. V was trimmed by 4 bases and J by 3 bases, leaving 8 bases between them. This CDR3 has 13 residues. CDR3 in DNA: TGTGCCAGCAGCCGGGACCTCAATCAGCCCCAGCATTTT. It is translated as CASSRDLNQPQHF. The whole variable domain, filled in from reference TRBV9 and TRBJ1-5, reads DSGVTQTPKHLITATGQRVTLRCSPRSGDLSVYWYQQSLDQGLQFLIQYYNGEERAKGNILERFSAQQFPDLHSELNLSSLELGDSALYFCASSRDLNQPQHFGDGTRLSIL.

The V gene is TRBV15, the J gene TRBJ1-2; 8 bases map to TRBD1. This CDR3 region has 14 residues. CDR1 is LNHNV, CDR2 YYDKDF, per germline (reference sequence). V trimming: 0 bases; J trimming: 7 bases; junction bases outside the gene matches: 4. The CDR3 bases are TGTGCCACCAGCAGAGACAGGGGGCAAGTTGGCTACACCTTC. Amino acids: CATSRDRGQVGYTF.

The V and J genes are TRBV10-2 and TRBJ2-7, with D hard to call. V dropped 6 bases and J dropped 0 bases, with 9 bases sitting between them. The CDR3 covers 13 residues. Germline CDR1 is WSHSY and CDR2 is SAAADI. The CDR3 DNA follows: TGCGCCAGCAGAACCAGAAGCTCCTACGAGCAGTACTTC. Encoded protein: CASRTRSSYEQYF.

The rearrangement uses TRBV10-1 and TRBJ2-5; D uncertain. Germline CDR1 reads WNHNN; CDR2 reads SYGVQD (reference sequence). This CDR3 has 13 amino acids. Trimming removed 3 bases from V and 7 bases from J, with 12 bases in between. DNA for the CDR3: TGCGCCAGCAGTGACGCCAGGCGAGGGACCCAGTACTTC. As protein: CASSDARRGTQYF.

At least ten counts were recorded for this clone. V usage is TRBV6-1 and J usage is TRBJ2-5, with TRBD2 identical over 7 bases. The germline CDR1 and CDR2 sequences are MNHNS and SASEGT. Unmatched junction bases numbered 11, after V lost 11 bases and J lost 5 bases. The CDR3 covers 13 residues. The DNA of the CDR3 is TGTGCCGCGGGAGAAGACGCACATGAGACCCAGTACTTC. Protein sequence: CAAGEDAHETQYF.

The genes are TRBV4-1 and TRBJ2-7; possible D gene TRBD2, 5 bases. Germline CDR1 reads MGHRA; CDR2 reads YSYEKL. The CDR3 has 12 amino acids. V gave up 3 bases and J gave up 4 bases, with 7 bases separating them. Here the CDR3 reads CASSHGEYEQYF. CDR3 DNA sequence: TGCGCCAGCAGCCACGGGGAATACGAGCAGTACTTC.

The V gene is TRBV7-9, the J gene TRBJ2-5, with D possibly being TRBD1 (5 bases). Germline loops: CDR1 SEHNR, CDR2 FQNEAQ (reference sequence). The CDR3 has 13 residues. Trimming cost V 4 bases and J 1 base, with 7 bases left between them. The CDR3 DNA is TGTGCCAGCAGCTCGCAGGGCCAAGAGACCCAGTACTTC. It yields the protein CASSSQGQETQYF. Full variable domain (missing parts from reference TRBV7-9 and TRBJ2-5): DTGVSQNPRHKITKRGQNVTFRCDPISEHNRLYWYRQTLGQGPEFLTYFQNEAQLEKSRLLSDRFSAERPKGSFSTLEIQRTEQGDSAMYLCASSSQGQETQYFGPGTRLLVL.

V and J are TRBV11-2 and TRBJ2-5, with 12 bases fitting TRBD2. Losses at the gene ends were 1 base for V and 4 bases for J; bases not matched to a gene: 7. The CDR3 has 17 amino acids. CDR1 is SGHAT and CDR2 is FQNNGV in the germline V gene. Written as DNA, the CDR3 is TGTGCCAGCAGCTTAGGATTGGGACTAGCGGGCGGAGAGACCCAGTACTTC. Translated, it gives CASSLGLGLAGGETQYF.